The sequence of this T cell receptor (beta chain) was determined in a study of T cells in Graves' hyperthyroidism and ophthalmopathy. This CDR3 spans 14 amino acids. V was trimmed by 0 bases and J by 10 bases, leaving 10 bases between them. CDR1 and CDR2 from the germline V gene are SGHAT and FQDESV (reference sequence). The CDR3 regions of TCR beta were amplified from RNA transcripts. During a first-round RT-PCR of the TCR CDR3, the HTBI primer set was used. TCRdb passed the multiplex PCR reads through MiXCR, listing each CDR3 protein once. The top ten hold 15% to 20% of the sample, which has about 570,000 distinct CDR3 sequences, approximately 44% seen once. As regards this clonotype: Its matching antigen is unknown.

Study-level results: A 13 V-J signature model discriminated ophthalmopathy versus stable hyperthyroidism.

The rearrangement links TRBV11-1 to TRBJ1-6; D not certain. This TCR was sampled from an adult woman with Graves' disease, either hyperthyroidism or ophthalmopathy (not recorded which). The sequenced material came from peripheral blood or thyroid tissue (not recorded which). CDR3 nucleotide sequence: TGTGCCAGCAGCTTAGCCCTACAAGGCTCACCCCTCCACTTT. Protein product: CASSLALQGSPLHF.